This T cell receptor (beta chain) was sequenced during a study of T cell repertoires in cytomegalovirus infection. Study as a whole: An indication of both CMV infection and matching HLA type came from public TCR beta signatures. Points from the study as a whole: In two of eight donors, the top clonotype was HLA-C-restricted CMV-specific.

TCRdb itself ran the reads through MiXCR, one entry per CDR3 protein. The sample has tens of thousands of distinct CDR3 sequences, roughly 19% seen once. The CDR3 covers 11 residues. Germline V lookup: CDR1 MDHEN, CDR2 SYDVKM. V trimming: 8 bases; J trimming: 3 bases; junction bases outside the gene matches: 0. This clonotype came up a few times. The antigen is undetermined. The receptor comes from a human donor in good health (CMV status not recorded). Some clones in this sample may be carry-over from other donors' samples. The V call is TRBV28, the J call TRBJ2-5, with TRBD2 matching 7 bases. The sample here was CD8+ T cells from cultured PBMCs, taken from culture after CMV antigen stimulation. The CDR3 is CASGGEETQYF. CDR3 coding DNA: TGTGCCAGCGGGGGGGAAGAGACCCAGTACTTC.